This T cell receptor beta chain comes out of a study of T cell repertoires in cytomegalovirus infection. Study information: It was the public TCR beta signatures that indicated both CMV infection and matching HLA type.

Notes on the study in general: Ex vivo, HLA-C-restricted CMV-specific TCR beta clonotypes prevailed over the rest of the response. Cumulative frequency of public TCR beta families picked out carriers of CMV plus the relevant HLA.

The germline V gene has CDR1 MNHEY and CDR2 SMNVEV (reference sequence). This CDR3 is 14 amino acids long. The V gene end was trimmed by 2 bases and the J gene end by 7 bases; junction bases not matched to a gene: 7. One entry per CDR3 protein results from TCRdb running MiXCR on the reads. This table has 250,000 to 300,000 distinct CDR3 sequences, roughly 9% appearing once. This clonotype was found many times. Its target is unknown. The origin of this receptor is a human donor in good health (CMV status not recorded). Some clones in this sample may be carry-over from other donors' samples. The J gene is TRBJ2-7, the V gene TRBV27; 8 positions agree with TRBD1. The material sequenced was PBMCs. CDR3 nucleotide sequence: TGTGCCAGCAGTTTAAGCAGGGGGCTGGGAGAGCAGTACTTC. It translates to CASSLSRGLGEQYF.